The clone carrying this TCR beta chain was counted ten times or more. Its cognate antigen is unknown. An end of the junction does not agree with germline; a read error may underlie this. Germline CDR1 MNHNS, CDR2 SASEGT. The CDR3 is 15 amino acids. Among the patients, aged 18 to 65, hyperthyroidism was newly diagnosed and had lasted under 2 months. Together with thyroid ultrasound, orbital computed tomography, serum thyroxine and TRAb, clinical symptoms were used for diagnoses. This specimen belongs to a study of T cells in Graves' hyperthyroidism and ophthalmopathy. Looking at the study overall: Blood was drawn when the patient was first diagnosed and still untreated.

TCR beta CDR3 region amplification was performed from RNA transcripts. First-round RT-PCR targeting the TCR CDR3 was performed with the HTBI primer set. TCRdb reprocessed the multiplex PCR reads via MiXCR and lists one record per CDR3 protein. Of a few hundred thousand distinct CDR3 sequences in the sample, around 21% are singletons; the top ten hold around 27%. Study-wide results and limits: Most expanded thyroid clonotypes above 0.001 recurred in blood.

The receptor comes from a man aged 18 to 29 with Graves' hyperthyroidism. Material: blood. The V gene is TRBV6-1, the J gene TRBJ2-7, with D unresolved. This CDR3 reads CASSAASALGYAQYF. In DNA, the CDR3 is TGTGCCAGCAGTGCAGCTTCGGCGTTGGGATACGCGCAGTACTTC.